This TCR beta chain was documented in a study of response to subunit inactivated influenza vaccine. Study findings and constraints: Authors suggested each seasonal flu vaccination may recruit only limited numbers of new T cells.

The CDR3 has 15 amino acids. Deletions cut 0 bases from V and 6 bases from J, with 15 bases between. The germline V gene has CDR1 ENHRY and CDR2 SYGVKD. TCRdb called the RT-PCR reads again in MiXCR, with one record for every CDR3 protein. The table lists around 470,000 distinct CDR3 sequences, approximately 7.8% of them singletons, with around 13% in the top ten. This clonotype was detected many times. No antigen is known for it. The chain recombines TRBV10-3 with TRBJ2-7; TRBD2 might be the D (6 bases). The sequence was collected from a man between 50 and 70 years old who received an inactivated influenza vaccine. The source was PBMCs from blood, collected roughly 24 months after vaccination. The CDR3 is CAISESGSTGVEQYF. CDR3 DNA sequence: TGTGCCATCAGTGAGTCGGGCAGTACGGGGGTCGAGCAGTACTTC.